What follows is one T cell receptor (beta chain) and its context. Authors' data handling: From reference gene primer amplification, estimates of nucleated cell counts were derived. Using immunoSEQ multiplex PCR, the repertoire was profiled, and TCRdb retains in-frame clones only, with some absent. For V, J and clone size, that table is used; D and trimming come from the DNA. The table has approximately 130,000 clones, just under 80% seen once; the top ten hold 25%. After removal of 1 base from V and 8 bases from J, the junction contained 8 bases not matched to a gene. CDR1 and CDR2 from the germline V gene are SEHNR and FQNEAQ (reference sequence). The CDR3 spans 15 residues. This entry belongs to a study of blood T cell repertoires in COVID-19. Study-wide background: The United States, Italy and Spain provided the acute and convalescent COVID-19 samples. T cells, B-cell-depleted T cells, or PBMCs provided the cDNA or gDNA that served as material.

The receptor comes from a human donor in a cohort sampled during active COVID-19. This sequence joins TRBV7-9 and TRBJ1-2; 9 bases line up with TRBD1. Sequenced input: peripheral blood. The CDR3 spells CASSLGGQGGGGYTF. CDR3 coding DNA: TGTGCCAGCAGCTTAGGGGGACAGGGAGGAGGCGGCTACACCTTC. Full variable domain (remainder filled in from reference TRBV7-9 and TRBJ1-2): DTGVSQNPRHKITKRGQNVTFRCDPISEHNRLYWYRQTLGQGPEFLTYFQNEAQLEKSRLLSDRFSAERPKGSFSTLEIQRTEQGDSAMYLCASSLGGQGGGGYTFGSGTRLTVV.